The text below deals with one TCR beta chain. This entry comes from a study of PD-L1 blockade in urothelial cancer. Background on the study: Blood underwent analysis 3 weeks (second dose) and 6 weeks after treatment began. Peripheral blood specimens exhibited a median yield of roughly 140,000 T cells.

This CDR3 has 16 amino acids. J gave up 4 bases and V 5 bases, and 11 bases lay outside the gene matches. The V gene's germline CDR1 is SQVTM and CDR2 ANQGSEA. Regarding time point: pretreatment peripheral blood. The diagnosis in patients was locally advanced or metastatic urothelial carcinoma. Sequencing used immunoSEQ multiplex PCR; TCRdb keeps in-frame clones, though not all of them. The data hold tens of thousands of clones, with 84% observed a single time. The sequencing here drew on PBMCs, taken around atezolizumab (anti-PD-L1) treatment. The J gene is TRBJ1-3, the V gene TRBV29-1; TRBD1 matches at 10 bases. The sequence was collected from a man aged 60-69 years with urothelial cancer. The CDR3 DNA sequence: TGCAGCGTTCAAAGACGGGACAGGGGCTCGGGAAACACCATATATTTT. Amino acid sequence: CSVQRRDRGSGNTIYF.